A selection of T cell receptor beta chains follows, all from one sample in a study of Tregs in tolerant kidney transplant recipients. Data came from immunoSEQ multiplex PCR; TCRdb stores just in-frame clones and leaves some out. Among about 83,000 clones, 95% to 98% were seen once, and the ten largest hold approximately 0.56%. The specimen comprised CD4+ T cells from blood, sampled before the transplant. The receptor source for this set is a human donor who received a combined kidney and bone marrow transplant. Each CDR3 is given with its conserved first and last residue.

v_call: TRBV6-1; cdr3_aa: CASSNRDRVGGTQYF
v_call: TRBV5-1; cdr3_aa: CASSLVKGRGHLNTEAFF
v_call: TRBV18; cdr3_aa: CASSFTSGRGEQYF
v_call: TRBV7-2; cdr3_aa: CASSPHSSYEQYF
v_call: TRBV7-9; cdr3_aa: CASSSRGLAHNEQFF
v_call: TRBV7-8; cdr3_aa: CASSSPDPGGDEKLFF
v_call: TRBV28; cdr3_aa: CASRSQGQIYEQYF
v_call: TRBV7-2; cdr3_aa: CASSLRQGDYGYTF
v_call: TRBV7-6; cdr3_aa: CASSLLPGTAPDTQYF
v_call: TRBV27; cdr3_aa: CASRLWSSKGTEAFF
v_call: TRBV9; cdr3_aa: CASNSVLAGGRNQETQYF
v_call: TRBV7-3; cdr3_aa: CASSSRPGGTQYF
v_call: TRBV7-9; cdr3_aa: CASSRRGYEQYF
v_call: TRBV9; cdr3_aa: CASSVAPDIDYEQYF
v_call: TRBV5-4; cdr3_aa: CASSLAGTDTQYF
v_call: TRBV7-8; cdr3_aa: CASSSIGTLFTPQHF
v_call: TRBV5-1; cdr3_aa: CASSVEPQTQYF
v_call: TRBV27; cdr3_aa: CASSLDGTGAYEQYF
v_call: TRBV5-1; cdr3_aa: CASGPVGASSTDTQYF
v_call: TRBV7-6; cdr3_aa: CASSLRKEAYEQYF
v_call: TRBV11-3; cdr3_aa: CASSLEMASGGRSDTQYF
v_call: TRBV5-4; cdr3_aa: CASSFSSSRREHEQFF
v_call: TRBV5-1; cdr3_aa: CASGSGGAQETQYF
v_call: TRBV7-3; cdr3_aa: CASSLHAPSSGGTDTQYF
v_call: TRBV7-2; cdr3_aa: CASSETQGWNYEQYF
v_call: TRBV18; cdr3_aa: CASLPDQGHTEAFF
v_call: TRBV7-2; cdr3_aa: CASSLAGGQPQHF
v_call: TRBV9; cdr3_aa: CASSATSTAYEQYF
v_call: TRBV11-3; cdr3_aa: CASSGLAWFSDTQYF
v_call: TRBV16; cdr3_aa: CASSHNLVGHAHKGLHF
v_call: TRBV5-1; cdr3_aa: CASSGKSGGAYEQYF
v_call: TRBV4-2; cdr3_aa: CASSLQRLAESTDTQYF
v_call: TRBV21-1; cdr3_aa: CASRSDRANTGELFF
v_call: TRBV7-9; cdr3_aa: CASSSGTGGYEQYF
v_call: TRBV6-1; cdr3_aa: CASSSPDRGTHIQYF
v_call: TRBV18; cdr3_aa: CASSPGFQTSYNEQFF
v_call: TRBV29-1; cdr3_aa: CSVDTAGVLDYGYTF
v_call: TRBV5-1; cdr3_aa: CASSLTSGVNNEQFF
v_call: TRBV10-3; cdr3_aa: CAIRNLAGLTDTQYF
v_call: TRBV7-8; cdr3_aa: CASSLGSSDEQYF
v_call: TRBV18; cdr3_aa: CASSPEGNYGYTF